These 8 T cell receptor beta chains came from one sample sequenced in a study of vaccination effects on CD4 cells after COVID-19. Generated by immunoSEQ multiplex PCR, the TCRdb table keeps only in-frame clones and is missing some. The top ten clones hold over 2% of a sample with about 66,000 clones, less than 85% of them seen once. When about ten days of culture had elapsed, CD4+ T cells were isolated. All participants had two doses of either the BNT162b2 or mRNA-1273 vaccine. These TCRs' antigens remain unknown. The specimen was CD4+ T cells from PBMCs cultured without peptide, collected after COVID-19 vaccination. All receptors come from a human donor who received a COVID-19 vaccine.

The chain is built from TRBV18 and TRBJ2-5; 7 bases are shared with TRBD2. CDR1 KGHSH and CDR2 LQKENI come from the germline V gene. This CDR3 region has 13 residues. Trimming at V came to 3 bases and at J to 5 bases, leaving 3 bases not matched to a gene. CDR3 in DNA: TGTGCCAGCTCACCGGACGGGGGGGAGACCCAGTACTTC. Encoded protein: CASSPDGGETQYF.

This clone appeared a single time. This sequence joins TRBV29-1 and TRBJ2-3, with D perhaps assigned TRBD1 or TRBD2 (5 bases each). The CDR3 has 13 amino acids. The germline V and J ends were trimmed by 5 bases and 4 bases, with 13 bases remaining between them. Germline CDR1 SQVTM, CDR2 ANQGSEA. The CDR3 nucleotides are TGCAGCGTTCGGGACCTACCCCCAGATACGCAGTATTTT. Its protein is CSVRDLPPDTQYF.

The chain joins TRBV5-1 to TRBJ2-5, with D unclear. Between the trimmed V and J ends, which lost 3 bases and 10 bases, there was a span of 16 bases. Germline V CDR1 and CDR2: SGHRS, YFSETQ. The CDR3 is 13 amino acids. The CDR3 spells CASSWTDRVGQYF. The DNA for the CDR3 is TGCGCCAGCAGCTGGACGGACCGCGTGGGCCAGTACTTC.

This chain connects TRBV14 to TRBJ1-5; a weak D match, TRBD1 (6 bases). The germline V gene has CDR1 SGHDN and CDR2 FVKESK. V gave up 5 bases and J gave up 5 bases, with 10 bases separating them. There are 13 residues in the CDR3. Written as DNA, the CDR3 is TGTGCCAGCAGCAGACAGGTCGATCAGCCCCAGCATTTT. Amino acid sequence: CASSRQVDQPQHF.

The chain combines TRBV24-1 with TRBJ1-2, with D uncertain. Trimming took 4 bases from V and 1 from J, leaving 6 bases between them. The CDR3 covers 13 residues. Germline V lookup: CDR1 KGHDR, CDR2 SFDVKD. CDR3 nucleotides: TGTGCCACCAGTGAAGGGAGTAACTATGGCTACACCTTC. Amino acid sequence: CATSEGSNYGYTF.

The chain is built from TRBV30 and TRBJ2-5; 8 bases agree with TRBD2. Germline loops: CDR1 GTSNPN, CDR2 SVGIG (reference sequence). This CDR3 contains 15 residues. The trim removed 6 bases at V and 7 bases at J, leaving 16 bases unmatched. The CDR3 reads CACLRGSGGAATQYF. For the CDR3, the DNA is TGTGCCTGCCTTCGAGGAAGCGGGGGAGCCGCGACCCAGTACTTC.

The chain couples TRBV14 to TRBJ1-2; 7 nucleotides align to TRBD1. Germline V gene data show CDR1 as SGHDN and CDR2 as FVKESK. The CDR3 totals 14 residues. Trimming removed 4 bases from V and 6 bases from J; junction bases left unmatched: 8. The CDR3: CASSPGGGRHGYTF. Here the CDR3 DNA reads TGTGCCAGCAGCCCAGGGGGGGGCAGGCATGGCTACACCTTC. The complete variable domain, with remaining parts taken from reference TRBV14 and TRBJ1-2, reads EAGVTQFPSHSVIEKGQTVTLRCDPISGHDNLYWYRRVMGKEIKFLLHFVKESKQDESGMPNNRFLAERTGGTYSTLKVQPAELEDSGVYFCASSPGGGRHGYTFGSGTRLTVV.

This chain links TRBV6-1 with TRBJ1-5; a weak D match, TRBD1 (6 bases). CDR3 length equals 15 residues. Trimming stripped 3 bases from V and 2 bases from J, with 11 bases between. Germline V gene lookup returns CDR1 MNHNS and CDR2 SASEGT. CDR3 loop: CASSENREGNQPQHF. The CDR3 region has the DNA TGTGCCAGCAGTGAGAACAGGGAAGGCAATCAGCCCCAGCATTTT.